This TCR beta chain was captured by sequencing in a study of read filtering for tumor transcriptome and immune sequencing. Study overall: Whole-transcriptome libraries were prepared after DNase treatment.

This clonotype showed up many times. Its specificity is not known. Study observations and caveats: IR-seq captured clonotypes deeper and more reliably than RNA-seq.

Germline V gene lookup returns CDR1 SNHLY and CDR2 FYNNEI. The CDR3 is 12 residues long. V shed 4 bases and J shed 4 bases, with 7 bases lying between them. This library used around 0.4 ug RNA and molecular barcoded adaptors spanning alpha/delta and beta/gamma chains. TCRdb re-called the reads through MiXCR, storing one row per CDR3 protein. Of about 37,000 distinct CDR3 sequences listed, about 10% are singletons. The sequenced sample consisted of a population of CD138-negative cells sorted from bone marrow. The chain employs TRBV2 and TRBJ1-2; D is ambiguous. This receptor was identified in a donor at least 40 years old with multiple myeloma. Here the CDR3 DNA reads TGTGCCAGCAGTGTGGGAGGCTATGGCTACACCTTC. Protein: CASSVGGYGYTF.